This T cell receptor (beta chain) was sequenced during a study of shared clonotypes between healthy human individuals. The germline CDR1 and CDR2 sequences are LNHNV and YYDKDF (reference sequence). There are 17 residues in the CDR3. The V segment lost 6 bases and the J segment 5 bases; nucleotides outside the gene matches: 16. Using immunoSEQ multiplex PCR, the repertoire was profiled, and TCRdb retains in-frame clones only, with some absent. The data hold approximately 1.5 million clones, with 95% to 99% observed a single time. The sample holds one count of this clone. Sequenced material: naive CD4+ T cells sorted from blood. Subset here: CD45RA+ positively selected. This receptor was taken from a man aged 25 to 45 in good health. The rearrangement uses TRBV15 and TRBJ2-7; 10 positions match TRBD2. CDR3 sequence: CATRENLEIAGGDEQYF. Written as DNA, the CDR3 is TGTGCCACCAGAGAGAACTTGGAGATAGCGGGAGGTGACGAGCAGTACTTC.